This T cell receptor beta chain was sequenced for a study of pediatric ulcerative colitis. Per germline, CDR1 MNHNY and CDR2 SVGAGI (reference sequence). After removal of 2 bases from V and 3 bases from J, the junction contained 3 bases not matched to a gene. The CDR3 loop spans 15 amino acids. The blood sample was taken during the colonoscopy visit. This was a survey-level run. Produced via immunoSEQ multiplex PCR; TCRdb's table is partial and in-frame only. This table has 15,000 or so clones, just under 90% appearing once. This chain links TRBV6-6 with TRBJ2-1; TRBD1 agrees at 8 bases. The clonotype originates from a boy younger than 18 with moderate ulcerative colitis. Sequenced input: blood. CDR3 protein: CASSYEGQDYNEQFF. In nucleotides, the CDR3 is TGTGCCAGCAGTTACGAGGGACAGGACTACAATGAGCAGTTCTTC.